This T cell receptor (beta chain) was sequenced during a study of beta chain features in type 1 diabetes. As every portion of the isolated RNA was reverse transcribed, the sequencing read expressed TCRB transcripts. Only in-frame clones appear in the TCRdb table, and some are missing; sequencing was by immunoSEQ multiplex PCR. The table has hundreds of thousands of clones, 15% to 19% seen once. Trimming took off 0 bases at V and 5 bases at J, with 4 bases between the two ends. This CDR3 region has 12 residues. Germline V gives CDR1 LNHNV, CDR2 YYDKDF (reference sequence). A few counts support this clone. Based on CD45RO/CCR7/CD25/CD127/CD95/CD27, CD4+ regulatory, stem cell-like memory, naive and central memory cells were sorted.

This sequence originates from a young man in good health. The J gene is TRBJ2-5, the V gene TRBV15; D is uncertain. The source material was naive CD4+ T cells from blood. The CDR3 DNA reads as TGTGCCACCAGCAGAGATGCGGAGACCCAGTACTTC. Its translation is CATSRDAETQYF.